The 15 T cell receptor beta chains given below trace back to one sample, sequenced in a study of T cell repertoires in cytomegalovirus infection. TCRdb called the reads again in MiXCR, with one record for every CDR3 protein. Here the sample spans around 800,000 distinct CDR3 sequences, around a third being singletons. No antigens are known for them. Sample: cultured CD8+ T cells from PBMCs, taken from culture after CMV antigen stimulation. All receptors come from a human donor in good health (CMV status not recorded). Some clones in this sample may be carry-over from other donors' samples.

This clonotype was seen only a few times. CDR3 residues: CASSLLFHEQFF. The CDR3, as DNA: TGTGCCAGCAGTCTCCTCTTCCATGAGCAGTTCTTC. The chain recombines TRBV12-3 or TRBV12-4 with TRBJ2-1; D gene uncertain. V gave up 5 bases and J gave up 8 bases, with 10 bases separating them. The CDR3 totals 12 residues.

The chain joins TRBV29-1 to TRBJ1-2; TRBD1 is a possible D gene (6 bases). Between the trimmed V and J ends, which lost 7 bases and 4 bases, there was a span of 13 bases. Germline V gene sequence: CDR1 SQVTM, CDR2 ANQGSEA. This CDR3 has 12 residues. The CDR3 region has the DNA TGCAGCGCTAAAGACAGGATCTATGGCTACACCTTC. Protein product: CSAKDRIYGYTF.

This clonotype has only a few counts. The gene calls are TRBV12-3 or TRBV12-4 and TRBJ2-1, with D unclear. The CDR3 has 12 amino acids. V was shortened by 7 bases and J by 8 bases, with 12 bases between the two germline ends. This CDR3 reads CASTEAVHEQFF. The CDR3, as DNA: TGTGCCAGCACCGAGGCAGTACATGAGCAGTTCTTC.

V usage is TRBV15 and J usage is TRBJ2-1, with no clear D. Germline CDR1 and CDR2: LNHNV and YYDKDF (reference sequence). V was shortened by 1 base and J by 12 bases, with 13 bases between the two germline ends. The CDR3 is 13 residues long. The CDR3 loop reads CATSRVRSGWQFF. In nucleotides, the CDR3 is TGTGCCACCAGCAGAGTCAGGTCCGGGTGGCAGTTCTTC. Variable domain in full (rest from reference TRBV15 and TRBJ2-1): DAMVIQNPRYQVTQFGKPVTLSCSQTLNHNVMYWYQQKSSQAPKLLFHYYDKDFNNEADTPDNFQSRRPNTSFCFLDIRSPGLGDTAMYLCATSRVRSGWQFFGPGTRLTVL.

This clonotype appeared a few times. The gene calls are TRBV6-1 and TRBJ1-5; D is ambiguous. CDR1 is MNHNS and CDR2 is SASEGT in the germline V gene. V lost 0 bases, J lost 0 bases, and 9 bases lay in between. This CDR3 contains 16 residues. The DNA of the CDR3 is TGTGCCAGCAGTGAAGCGTCAGTCTATAGCAATCAGCCCCAGCATTTT. Residues: CASSEASVYSNQPQHF.

V and J are TRBV6-5 and TRBJ2-1; 10 bases agree with TRBD1. V was pared by 6 bases and J by 9 bases, with 11 bases of the junction left unmatched. The length of the CDR3 is 15 residues. CDR1 and CDR2 from the germline V gene are MNHEY and SVGAGI. The CDR3 loop is CASRFRDRGRGEQFF. CDR3 DNA: TGTGCCAGCAGATTTCGGGACAGGGGTAGGGGTGAGCAGTTCTTC.

This clonotype has only a few counts. This sequence joins TRBV7-6 and TRBJ1-6; 7 nucleotides align to TRBD1. J lost 9 bases, V lost 6 bases, and 8 bases had no gene match. Germline V gene data show CDR1 as SGHVS and CDR2 as FNYEAQ. The CDR3 runs to 14 residues. This chain's CDR3 is CASSRDSASSPLHF. CDR3 bases: TGTGCCAGCAGTCGGGACAGCGCATCTTCACCCCTCCACTTT. The entire variable domain, with the rest obtained from reference TRBV7-6 and TRBJ1-6, is as follows: GAGVSQSPRYKVTKRGQDVALRCDPISGHVSLYWYRQALGQGPEFLTYFNYEAQQDKSGLPNDRFSAERPEGSISTLTIQRTEQRDSAMYRCASSRDSASSPLHFGNGTRLTVT.

This clonotype was detected a few times. The rearrangement links TRBV27 to TRBJ1-2; TRBD1 agrees at 8 bases. Per the germline V gene, CDR1 is MNHEY and CDR2 is SMNVEV (reference sequence). The CDR3 totals 16 residues. Trimming cost V 3 bases and J 8 bases; bases outside gene matches: 14. The CDR3 sequence: CASSFYQGALRSGYTF. CDR3 sequence (DNA): TGTGCCAGCAGTTTTTATCAGGGGGCCCTACGATCGGGCTACACCTTC.

J is TRBJ1-1 and V is TRBV4-2, with TRBD1 as a possible D gene (6 bases). V dropped 0 bases and J dropped 0 bases, with 11 bases sitting between them. The V gene's germline CDR1 is LGHNA and CDR2 YNFKEQ. CDR3 length: 16 amino acids. The DNA for the CDR3 is TGTGCCAGCAGCCAAGAGCAGGGGTTTCTGAACACTGAAGCTTTCTTT. Translating it yields CASSQEQGFLNTEAFF.

This clonotype was recorded at least ten times. The chain couples TRBV7-2 to TRBJ1-6; no clear D gene. V was trimmed by 2 bases and J by 4 bases, leaving 12 bases between them. There are 16 residues in the CDR3. CDR1 SGHTA and CDR2 FQGNSA come from the germline V gene. For the CDR3, the DNA is TGTGCCAGCAGCTTACACCCCACGGAGTATAATTCACCCCTCCACTTT. Translated: CASSLHPTEYNSPLHF.

This clonotype appeared a few times. The chain combines TRBV12-3 or TRBV12-4 with TRBJ1-2; maybe TRBD1 (5 bases). Trimming took off 5 bases at V and 4 bases at J, with 26 bases between the two ends. The CDR3 extends over 18 amino acids. The CDR3 nucleotides are TGTGCCAGCAGTACGACCGGGACCCCAGGAGGGTCCGGCTATGGCTACACCTTC. It codes for CASSTTGTPGGSGYGYTF.

The chain carries TRBV10-2 and TRBJ2-1, with TRBD2 matching 14 bases. From germline, CDR1 is WSHSY and CDR2 SAAADI. Trimming removed 10 bases from V and 0 bases from J; junction bases left unmatched: 14. The CDR3 length is 19 residues. The CDR3 region is CATQGGLAGGRSSYNEQFF. In nucleotides, the CDR3 is TGCGCCACCCAAGGAGGACTAGCGGGGGGCCGGAGCTCCTACAATGAGCAGTTCTTC.

V is TRBV6-6 and J is TRBJ2-1; TRBD2 matches at 11 bases. This CDR3 is built from 16 residues. Germline values: CDR1 MNHNY, CDR2 SVGAGI (reference sequence). The J segment lost 5 bases and the V segment lost 6 bases, leaving 9 bases of the junction unmatched. CDR3 sequence: CASSHTLAGVHNEQFF. CDR3 nucleotide sequence: TGTGCCAGCAGCCACACACTAGCGGGGGTCCACAATGAGCAGTTCTTC.

A few counts support this clonotype. V is TRBV12-3 or TRBV12-4 and J is TRBJ1-5, with TRBD1 as a possible D gene (5 bases). Trimming removed 4 bases from V and 4 bases from J, with 11 bases in between. CDR3 size: 14 residues. DNA of the CDR3: TGTGCCAGCAGTTGGGGGGGGGTTAATCAGCCCCAGCATTTT. It codes for CASSWGGVNQPQHF.

This clonotype was observed a handful of times. The chain links TRBV7-9 to TRBJ1-2, with D tentatively TRBD1 (6 bases). The CDR3 is made up of 14 amino acids. V lost 3 bases, J lost 2 bases, and 10 bases lay in between. Germline V gene sequence: CDR1 SEHNR, CDR2 FQNEAQ (reference sequence). The CDR3 here is CASSFGGPNYGYTF. For the CDR3, the DNA is TGTGCCAGCAGCTTCGGGGGCCCCAACTATGGCTACACCTTC.